The 32 T cell receptor beta chains presented below share a single source sample, sequenced in a study of vaccination and CD4 T cells after COVID-19. Which antigens these TCRs recognize remains unknown. Indicated treatment: roughly ten-day PBMC culture with coronavirus spike peptide pools or control peptides (ViraFEST assay). Sequencing of DNA taken from cultured CD4+ T cells relied on the Oncomine TCR Beta short-read assay. TCRdb re-called the PCR reads through MiXCR, storing one row per CDR3 protein. The sample carries fewer than 25,000 distinct CDR3 sequences, 40% to 45% recorded once. Material for sequencing was CD4+ T cells from blood, cultured in vitro. These receptor sequences come from a human donor who had recovered from COVID-19.

The chain uses TRBV6-2 or TRBV6-3 and TRBJ2-5, with D tentatively TRBD1 (6 bases). The V and J ends lost 0 bases and 9 bases respectively, with 14 bases between them. There are 14 residues in the CDR3. Germline lookup yields CDR1 MNHEY and CDR2 SVGEGT. CDR3 loop: CASSYSVQGEAQYF. The CDR3 DNA reads TGTGCCAGCAGTTACTCGGTACAGGGCGAGGCCCAGTACTTC.

This clonotype was seen only a few times. V and J are TRBV6-1 and TRBJ1-5; the match to TRBD1 covers 8 bases. The CDR3 contains 14 residues. The V gene's germline CDR1 is MNHNS and CDR2 SASEGT. With V trimmed by 8 bases and J by 5 bases, 8 bases remained unmatched. The CDR3 DNA sequence: TGTGCCAGCGTTGACAGGGGAAGAGATCAGCCCCAGCATTTT. Protein sequence: CASVDRGRDQPQHF.

The chain joins TRBV6-1 to TRBJ1-2, with D possibly matching TRBD1 (6 bases). V lost 4 bases and J lost 8, with 14 bases in between. CDR3 length: 13 amino acids. Germline lookup yields CDR1 MNHNS and CDR2 SASEGT. The CDR3 loop is CASSVESRGGYTF. CDR3 DNA sequence: TGTGCCAGCAGTGTAGAGTCCAGGGGCGGCTACACCTTC.

This clonotype turned up a few times. A read error may account for a junction end that differs from germline. The chain links TRBV11-2 to TRBJ2-5; TRBD2 aligns across 7 bases. Germline lookup yields CDR1 SGHAT and CDR2 FQNNGV. The CDR3 totals 16 residues. For the CDR3, the DNA is TGTGCCAGCAGCCTAGACCTAGCGGTAGTCCAAGAGACCCAGTACTTC. Its translation is CASSLDLAVVQETQYF. The whole variable domain, remainder taken from reference TRBV11-2 and TRBJ2-5, is EAGVAQSPRYKIIEKRQSVAFWCNPISGHATLYWYQQILGQGPKLLIQFQNNGVVDDSQLPKDRFSAERLKGVDSTLKIQPAKLEDSAVYLCASSLDLAVVQETQYFGPGTRLLVL.

The chain combines TRBV5-1 with TRBJ1-1, with D unclear. Germline-derived CDR1 and CDR2 are SGHRS and YFSETQ. The length of the CDR3 is 15 residues. Trimming removed 8 bases from V and 1 base from J, with 18 bases in between. CDR3 bases: TGCGCCAGTAGCCCGAGGGAGGGTCGGAACACTGAAGCTTTCTTT. It is translated as CASSPREGRNTEAFF.

The chain has TRBV20-1 and TRBJ2-7; D is uncertain. V was trimmed by 1 base and J by 3 bases, leaving 4 bases between them. This CDR3 spans 11 amino acids. Looked up from germline, CDR1 is DFQATT and CDR2 is SNEGSKA (reference sequence). The CDR3 here is CSARGFYEQYF. The DNA for the CDR3 is TGCAGTGCTAGAGGCTTCTACGAGCAGTACTTC.

This chain joins TRBV7-8 and TRBJ1-5, with a weak D call TRBD1 (6 bases). With 0 bases removed from V and 0 bases from J, the gap between germline ends came to 9 bases. Per the germline V gene, CDR1 is SGHVS and CDR2 is FQNEAQ. The CDR3 sequence is 16 residues long. The CDR3 sequence: CASSLANRDSNQPQHF. As DNA, the CDR3 is TGTGCCAGCAGCTTAGCGAACAGGGATAGCAATCAGCCCCAGCATTTT. Combining the CDR3 with reference TRBV7-8 and TRBJ1-5 gives the whole variable domain GAGVSQSPRYKVAKRGQDVALRCDPISGHVSLFWYQQALGQGPEFLTYFQNEAQLDKSGLPSDRFFAERPEGSVSTLKIQRTQQEDSAVYLCASSLANRDSNQPQHFGDGTRLSIL.

This clonotype was seen only a few times. The chain links TRBV7-9 to TRBJ2-1; D possibly matches TRBD1 or TRBD2 (5 bases each). The CDR3 has 12 amino acids. The germline V and J ends were trimmed by 5 bases and 12 bases, with 14 bases remaining between them. Germline CDR1 SEHNR, CDR2 FQNEAQ (reference sequence). The CDR3 DNA reads as TGTGCCAGCAGCCGGGGCCCAACCGGGCAGTTCTTC. Translation: CASSRGPTGQFF.

This rearrangement joins TRBV18 to TRBJ2-7; 10 bases line up with TRBD1. Germline V lookup: CDR1 KGHSH, CDR2 LQKENI. The CDR3 loop spans 15 amino acids. The trim removed 0 bases at V and 6 bases at J, leaving 5 bases unmatched. The CDR3 loop reads CASSPPGTGDGEQYF. CDR3 DNA sequence: TGTGCCAGCTCACCACCTGGGACAGGGGACGGCGAGCAGTACTTC.

J is TRBJ1-2 and V is TRBV10-3; 8 nucleotides line up with TRBD1. Germline V gene lookup returns CDR1 ENHRY and CDR2 SYGVKD. The CDR3 covers 15 residues. V shed 2 bases and J 6 bases; nucleotides not matched to a gene: 8. CDR3 sequence (DNA): TGTGCCATCAGTGAGCCCGGACAGGGAAAAAATGGCTACACCTTC. Protein sequence: CAISEPGQGKNGYTF.

This clonotype was counted between two and nine times. The chain carries TRBV4-3 and TRBJ1-6, with D perhaps TRBD1 (5 bases). CDR1 is LGHNA and CDR2 is YSLEER in the germline V gene. CDR3 length: 15 amino acids. Between the trimmed V and J ends, which lost 0 bases and 9 bases, there was a span of 12 bases. The chain's CDR3 is CASSQEGQGSSPLHF. The CDR3 region has the DNA TGCGCCAGCAGCCAAGAGGGTCAGGGTTCTTCACCCCTCCACTTT.

This clonotype is medium-sized (0.01 to 0.1%) in the sample. The chain uses TRBV19 and TRBJ1-2; D is perhaps TRBD1 (5 bases). Trimming took off 8 bases at V and 2 bases at J, with 12 bases between the two ends. The CDR3 covers 13 residues. Looked up from germline, CDR1 is LNHDA and CDR2 is SQIVND (reference sequence). The CDR3 coding sequence is TGTGCCAGTTCCCAGGGTTGGAACTATGGCTACACCTTC. It is translated as CASSQGWNYGYTF.

The V gene is TRBV5-4, the J gene TRBJ1-5; possible D gene TRBD1, 5 bases. The CDR3 length is 15 residues. Trimming pared 0 bases from V and 5 bases from J, leaving 12 bases between. Germline CDR1 reads SGHNT; CDR2 reads YYREEE (reference sequence). CDR3 DNA sequence: TGTGCCAGCAGCTTGGGGGGCAGGGAAGATCAGCCCCAGCATTTT. Protein: CASSLGGREDQPQHF. The variable domain in full, completed from reference TRBV5-4 and TRBJ1-5, reads ETGVTQSPTHLIKTRGQQVTLRCSSQSGHNTVSWYQQALGQGPQFIFQYYREEENGRGNFPPRFSGLQFPNYSSELNVNALELDDSALYLCASSLGGREDQPQHFGDGTRLSIL.

Only a few counts were recorded for this clonotype. The V and J genes are TRBV20-1 and TRBJ2-5; D is possibly TRBD2 (6 bases). This CDR3 contains 15 residues. Trimming left V 3 bases short and J 2 bases short, with 16 bases between. CDR1 and CDR2 (germline): DFQATT, SNEGSKA (reference sequence). Written as DNA, the CDR3 is TGCAGTGCTAGTGGGGACGGGGGAAATCAAGAGACCCAGTACTTC. This translates into CSASGDGGNQETQYF.

V and J are TRBV19 and TRBJ2-5, with TRBD1 identical over 7 bases. V shed 7 bases and J 3 bases; nucleotides not matched to a gene: 11. The CDR3 is made up of 15 amino acids. The germline CDR1 and CDR2 sequences are LNHDA and SQIVND (reference sequence). The CDR3 DNA reads TGTGCCAGTACTCAATCGGGACAGTTCAAAGAGACCCAGTACTTC. Its protein product is CASTQSGQFKETQYF.

This clonotype has only a few counts. The chain couples TRBV6-5 to TRBJ1-2; 9 nucleotides align to TRBD1. V was pared by 2 bases and J by 3 bases, with 13 bases of the junction left unmatched. The CDR3 is 18 residues long. Germline V gene data show CDR1 as MNHEY and CDR2 as SVGAGI. The CDR3 spells CASSYGTNDRGYDYGYTF. CDR3 nucleotide sequence: TGTGCCAGCAGTTACGGCACCAACGACAGGGGGTACGACTATGGCTACACCTTC.

V usage is TRBV27 and J usage is TRBJ1-3; no clear D. Per the germline V gene, CDR1 is MNHEY and CDR2 is SMNVEV (reference sequence). V dropped 6 bases and J dropped 2 bases, with 17 bases sitting between them. The CDR3 length is 16 residues. CDR3 loop: CASSPLGVRPGNTIYF. CDR3 bases: TGTGCCAGCAGCCCTTTAGGCGTTCGCCCTGGAAACACCATATATTTT.

J is TRBJ1-2 and V is TRBV11-3; 7 bases are a match to TRBD1. This CDR3 is built from 14 residues. The V and J ends lost 6 bases and 5 bases, in that order; junction bases with no gene match: 9. Germline CDR1 SGHNT, CDR2 YENEEA. The CDR3 sequence is CASSDRDRIYGYTF. In nucleotides, the CDR3 is TGTGCCAGCAGTGATCGGGACAGAATTTATGGCTACACCTTC. Full variable domain (rest looked up from reference TRBV11-3 and TRBJ1-2): EAGVVQSPRYKIIEKKQPVAFWCNPISGHNTLYWYLQNLGQGPELLIRYENEEAVDDSQLPKDRFSAERLKGVDSTLKIQPAELGDSAVYLCASSDRDRIYGYTFGSGTRLTVV.

This clonotype was observed a few times. The V call is TRBV7-2, the J call TRBJ1-1, with a tentative D call TRBD1 (5 bases). Trimming removed 3 bases from V and 4 bases from J, with 12 bases in between. This CDR3 contains 14 residues. Germline CDR1 and CDR2: SGHTA and FQGNSA. CDR3 bases: TGTGCCAGCAGCTTCAAAGCAAGGGGCACTGAAGCTTTCTTT. Protein sequence: CASSFKARGTEAFF.

This clonotype was recorded a few times. V is TRBV27 and J is TRBJ1-2; D may be TRBD1 (5 bases). The CDR3 spans 17 residues. From germline, CDR1 is MNHEY and CDR2 SMNVEV (reference sequence). Trimming removed 2 bases at V and 9 bases at J, with 25 bases between. As DNA, the CDR3 is TGTGCCAGCAGTTTAAGGACACCGCGGGACCCTTCCGTAAGCTACACCTTC. It is translated as CASSLRTPRDPSVSYTF.

The DNA of the CDR3 is TGTGCCAGCAGTTTAGGGGGGATTGGAGGCTACACCTTC. Residues: CASSLGGIGGYTF. The chain is built from TRBV28 and TRBJ1-2; D is perhaps TRBD1 (5 bases). The germline V gene encodes CDR1 MDHEN and CDR2 SYDVKM. The length of the CDR3 is 13 residues. V shed 2 bases and J shed 8 bases, with 12 bases lying between them.

V usage is TRBV18 and J usage is TRBJ2-2, with D perhaps TRBD2 (8 bases). CDR3 size: 17 residues. The V gene's germline CDR1 is KGHSH and CDR2 LQKENI. V was shortened by 2 bases and J by 6 bases, with 19 bases between the two germline ends. The CDR3, as DNA: TGTGCCAGCTCACCAACCGGGAGGGGGCTGCTGGCCGGGGAGCTGTTTTTT. Its translation: CASSPTGRGLLAGELFF.

A few counts support this clonotype. The gene calls are TRBV2 and TRBJ2-3, with TRBD2 as a possible D gene (6 bases). The germline V and J ends were trimmed by 9 bases and 4 bases, with 14 bases remaining between them. Germline assignment: CDR1 SNHLY and CDR2 FYNNEI. The CDR3 has 13 amino acids. CDR3 DNA sequence: TGTGCCAGAGGGACTTGGGGCGCAGATACGCAGTATTTT. This encodes CARGTWGADTQYF.

V is TRBV29-1 and J is TRBJ2-5; D might be TRBD1 (6 bases). The V gene's germline CDR1 is SQVTM and CDR2 ANQGSEA. V was clipped by 6 bases and J by 5 bases, with 13 bases between them. This CDR3 is 12 amino acids long. CDR3 DNA: TGCAGCGTCTTACAGGGCGATGAGACCCAGTACTTC. It encodes CSVLQGDETQYF.

The chain links TRBV20-1 to TRBJ2-1; TRBD2 agrees at 11 bases. The CDR3 contains 15 residues. V was pared by 3 bases and J by 6 bases, with 7 bases of the junction left unmatched. The germline CDR1 and CDR2 sequences are DFQATT and SNEGSKA (reference sequence). The CDR3 DNA is TGCAGTGCTAGTGGAGGACTAGCGGGTTTCAATGAGCAGTTCTTC. This gives the protein CSASGGLAGFNEQFF.

V gene TRBV6-1 combines with J gene TRBJ1-1; D remains unclear. V gave up 6 bases and J gave up 1 base, with 9 bases separating them. The germline V gene has CDR1 MNHNS and CDR2 SASEGT. The CDR3 length is 13 residues. The CDR3 is CASRYSGNTEAFF. As DNA, the CDR3 is TGTGCCAGCAGGTATTCCGGGAACACTGAAGCTTTCTTT.

This clonotype was seen a few times. In DNA form, the CDR3 reads TGTGCCAGCAGCTTCGGGACTCCCACTGGCAATTCACCCCTCCACTTT. As protein: CASSFGTPTGNSPLHF. The V gene is TRBV5-4, the J gene TRBJ1-6, with D tentatively TRBD1 (5 bases). The germline V gene encodes CDR1 SGHNT and CDR2 YYREEE (reference sequence). The V end lost 2 bases, the J end lost 7 bases, and 16 bases lay between the germline ends. CDR3 length: 16 amino acids.

The chain employs TRBV20-1 and TRBJ2-5; 16 nucleotides align to TRBD2. This CDR3 contains 16 residues. The J segment lost 5 bases and the V segment lost 6 bases, leaving 9 bases of the junction unmatched. Germline V gives CDR1 DFQATT, CDR2 SNEGSKA (reference sequence). The CDR3 DNA reads TGCAGTGCGAGGACTGGGACTAGCGGGGGGGCGGAGACCCAGTACTTC. Residues: CSARTGTSGGAETQYF.

The rearrangement links TRBV2 to TRBJ1-6; TRBD1 aligns across 9 bases. This CDR3 is built from 15 residues. Germline lookup yields CDR1 SNHLY and CDR2 FYNNEI. V shed 6 bases and J 5 bases; nucleotides not matched to a gene: 5. The CDR3 coding sequence is TGTGCCAGCAGGGGGACAGGGAGGAATAATTCACCCCTCCACTTT. It encodes CASRGTGRNNSPLHF.

This chain links TRBV5-4 with TRBJ2-7, with a tentative D call TRBD1 (7 bases). CDR1 is SGHNT and CDR2 is YYREEE in the germline V gene (reference sequence). V lost 5 bases and J 6 bases, leaving 27 bases between the germline ends. The CDR3 length is 17 residues. The CDR3 nucleotides read TGTGCCAGCAGACAGGAGACAGGGTCGACGGGAGTAGGCGAGCAGTACTTC. Its translation is CASRQETGSTGVGEQYF.

This clonotype was observed a few times. The chain joins TRBV6-1 to TRBJ2-3; TRBD2 aligns across 8 bases. From germline, CDR1 is MNHNS and CDR2 SASEGT. With V trimmed by 3 bases and J by 0 bases, 2 bases remained unmatched. The CDR3 covers 15 residues. CDR3 bases: TGTGCCAGCAGTGACGGGAGGGCTAGCACAGATACGCAGTATTTT. Translating gives CASSDGRASTDTQYF.

Only a few counts were recorded for this clonotype. The germline gene is not matched at one end of the junction; a read error may be the cause. This sequence joins TRBV12-3 or TRBV12-4 and TRBJ1-5, with no clear D. CDR3 size: 14 residues. The chain's CDR3 is CASSLGNSNQPQHF. CDR3 in DNA: TGTGCCAGCAGCTTAGGCAATAGCAATCAGCCCCAGCATTTT.